What follows are 31 T cell receptor beta chains derived from one specimen sequenced in a study of radiotherapy plus CTLA-4 blockade in lung cancer. Data came from immunoSEQ multiplex PCR; TCRdb stores just in-frame clones and leaves some out. This sample yields 50,000 to 70,000 clones, of which 70% to 80% are seen a single time; around 3.7% belongs to the top ten. The sample was peripheral blood, taken from a patient treated with radiotherapy plus ipilimumab. These receptors all come from a human donor with non-small cell lung cancer who had a partial response to radiotherapy plus ipilimumab.

CDR3 DNA: TGCAGCGTTGATTATAAAGGGACTAGCGGGGGAAGGGCAGATACGCAGTATTTT. Amino acids: CSVDYKGTSGGRADTQYF. The V call is TRBV29-1, the J call TRBJ2-3; 14 bases fit TRBD2. Germline lookup yields CDR1 SQVTM and CDR2 ANQGSEA. V shed 3 bases, J shed 4 bases, and the junction held 12 bases outside the gene matches. The CDR3 has 18 amino acids.

The chain joins TRBV7-2 to TRBJ2-7, with 9 bases that match TRBD2. The length of the CDR3 is 15 residues. With V trimmed by 4 bases and J by 2 bases, 6 bases remained unmatched. The germline CDR1 and CDR2 sequences are SGHTA and FQGNSA. The CDR3 here is CASSYGVAGAYEQYF. The CDR3 coding sequence is TGTGCCAGCAGCTACGGAGTAGCGGGGGCCTACGAGCAGTACTTC. Full variable domain (outside the CDR3, taken from reference TRBV7-2 and TRBJ2-7): GAGVSQSPSNKVTEKGKDVELRCDPISGHTALYWYRQSLGQGLEFLIYFQGNSAPDKSGLPSDRFSAERTGGSVSTLTIQRTQQEDSAVYLCASSYGVAGAYEQYFGPGTRLTVT.

The V gene is TRBV29-1, the J gene TRBJ1-2; no definite D call. V lost 3 bases to trimming and J lost 8 bases, with 13 bases between them. From germline, CDR1 is SQVTM and CDR2 ANQGSEA. This CDR3 is 12 amino acids long. The CDR3 spells CSVENGDWGYTF. The CDR3, as DNA: TGCAGCGTTGAGAACGGAGACTGGGGCTACACCTTC.

The chain links TRBV4-3 to TRBJ1-4; maybe TRBD1 (6 bases). Germline CDR1 is LGHNA and CDR2 is YSLEER. Between the trimmed V and J ends, which lost 0 bases and 5 bases, there was a span of 19 bases. CDR3 length equals 18 residues. CDR3 in DNA: TGCGCCAGCAGCCAAGATACAAGGCAGGGGCTGGTCAATGAAAAACTGTTTTTT. Amino acids: CASSQDTRQGLVNEKLFF.

The chain links TRBV6-1 to TRBJ2-7, with a weak D call TRBD2 (5 bases). V lost 6 bases, J lost 2 bases, and 5 bases lay in between. CDR3 size: 11 residues. Germline CDR1 is MNHNS and CDR2 is SASEGT. The CDR3 reads CASRGAYEQYF. CDR3 in DNA: TGTGCCAGCAGGGGAGCCTACGAGCAGTACTTC.

The chain carries TRBV20-1 and TRBJ1-3, with a weak D call TRBD1 (5 bases). The CDR3 spans 11 residues. V was shortened by 6 bases and J by 9 bases, with 12 bases between the two germline ends. Germline V gene data show CDR1 as DFQATT and CDR2 as SNEGSKA (reference sequence). CDR3 protein: CSARRGGTIYF. The CDR3 DNA reads as TGCAGTGCGCGCCGCGGGGGCACCATATATTTT.

This clone is a singleton in its sample. The rearrangement joins TRBV4-2 to TRBJ1-2; 8 positions agree with TRBD1. V lost 4 bases to trimming and J lost 2 bases; unmatched junction nucleotides: 12. Germline V CDR1 and CDR2: LGHNA, YNFKEQ. CDR3 length: 17 amino acids. The CDR3 nucleotides read TGTGCCAGCAGCCGAGGACAGGGAGGGTCCTTGAACTATGGCTACACCTTC. Its translation: CASSRGQGGSLNYGYTF.

This clone was counted only a few times. The genes are TRBV11-2 and TRBJ2-7; weak D call: TRBD2 (7 bases). V lost 1 base and J lost 3, with 10 bases in between. The length of the CDR3 is 14 residues. Germline assignment: CDR1 SGHAT and CDR2 FQNNGV. The CDR3 DNA follows: TGTGCCAGCAGCTTAGCGGGGGGCCTCTACGAGCAGTACTTC. Encoded protein: CASSLAGGLYEQYF.

The chain carries TRBV7-2 and TRBJ2-7; a weak D match, TRBD1 (5 bases). The CDR3 totals 13 residues. Germline-derived CDR1 and CDR2 are SGHTA and FQGNSA. V was pared by 4 bases and J by 4 bases, with 11 bases between. CDR3 nucleotides: TGTGCCAGCAGCTCGACAGAACAATACGAGCAGTACTTC. This encodes CASSSTEQYEQYF.

The chain carries TRBV25-1 and TRBJ2-3; 9 nucleotides match TRBD2. Germline assignment: CDR1 MGHDK and CDR2 SYGVNS. The CDR3 runs to 16 residues. With V trimmed by 1 base and J by 2 bases, 4 bases remained unmatched. This chain's CDR3 is CASSEWSGGNTDTQYF. The CDR3 DNA is TGTGCCAGCAGTGAATGGAGCGGGGGGAACACAGATACGCAGTATTTT.

This chain connects TRBV7-9 to TRBJ1-2; 11 bases line up with TRBD1. The CDR3 totals 16 residues. Germline V gene sequence: CDR1 SEHNR, CDR2 FQNEAQ (reference sequence). V was clipped by 0 bases and J by 2 bases; unmatched bases: 2. CDR3 sequence: CASSLAGTGGNYGYTF. The CDR3 region has the DNA TGTGCCAGCAGCTTAGCGGGGACAGGGGGAAACTATGGCTACACCTTC.

V and J are TRBV7-3 and TRBJ1-1; D is undetermined. V lost 4 bases, J lost 2 bases, and 17 bases lay in between. CDR1 and CDR2 from the germline V gene are SGHTA and FQGTGA. The CDR3 is 16 amino acids. CDR3 sequence (DNA): TGTGCCAGCAGCTGTCTCGGTTGGGAGATAAACACTGAAGCTTTCTTT. It codes for CASSCLGWEINTEAFF.

The chain employs TRBV4-3 and TRBJ2-3; perhaps TRBD2 as D (5 bases). The CDR3 totals 17 residues. V lost 5 bases and J lost 6, with 24 bases in between. Germline V gene lookup returns CDR1 LGHNA and CDR2 YSLEER. The CDR3 DNA sequence: TGCGCCAGCAGCTTACGACGGACTTCTACGATCGAGGATACGCAGTATTTT. Its translation is CASSLRRTSTIEDTQYF.

The chain is built from TRBV5-6 and TRBJ1-1; TRBD1 aligns across 9 bases. CDR1 is SGHDT and CDR2 is YYEEEE in the germline V gene. The V segment lost 0 bases and the J segment 4 bases; nucleotides outside the gene matches: 7. The CDR3 consists of 16 residues. In DNA, the CDR3 is TGTGCCAGCAGCTTGGCAGTCGGGACAGGGAGCACTGAAGCTTTCTTT. Its protein product is CASSLAVGTGSTEAFF.

The chain carries TRBV5-6 and TRBJ2-1; 7 bases align to TRBD1. The V gene end was trimmed by 6 bases and the J gene end by 0 bases; junction bases not matched to a gene: 9. Germline lookup yields CDR1 SGHDT and CDR2 YYEEEE. The CDR3 is 16 residues long. Here the CDR3 reads CASTLGGGSSYNEQFF. CDR3 sequence (DNA): TGTGCCAGCACTCTAGGGGGCGGAAGCTCCTACAATGAGCAGTTCTTC. Combining the CDR3 with reference TRBV5-6 and TRBJ2-1 gives the whole variable domain DAGVTQSPTHLIKTRGQQVTLRCSPKSGHDTVSWYQQALGQGPQFIFQYYEEEERQRGNFPDRFSGHQFPNYSSELNVNALLLGDSALYLCASTLGGGSSYNEQFFGPGTRLTVL.

A single count supports this clone. The chain carries TRBV10-3 and TRBJ1-1, with D maybe TRBD1 (5 bases). There are 14 residues in the CDR3. The germline gives CDR1 ENHRY, CDR2 SYGVKD. V lost 4 bases and J 0 bases, leaving 9 bases between the germline ends. The CDR3 DNA sequence: TGTGCCATCAGTGCGGGGGGGGTGAACACTGAAGCTTTCTTT. As protein: CAISAGGVNTEAFF.

V and J are TRBV28 and TRBJ1-5, with 7 bases identical to TRBD1. Trimming at V came to 6 bases and at J to 5 bases, leaving 10 bases not matched to a gene. Germline loops: CDR1 MDHEN, CDR2 SYDVKM. The CDR3 length is 15 residues. CDR3 DNA: TGTGCCAGCAGCCACATGAAAGGGGGCTATCAGCCCCAGCATTTT. Its protein is CASSHMKGGYQPQHF.

This clone was recorded only once. This chain uses TRBV9 with TRBJ2-1, with D possibly being TRBD2 (6 bases). V lost 4 bases and J 8 bases, leaving 13 bases between the germline ends. Germline values: CDR1 SGDLS, CDR2 YYNGEE. The CDR3 length is 13 residues. The chain's CDR3 is CASSPSAPDEQFF. DNA for the CDR3: TGTGCCAGCAGCCCTAGCGCACCTGATGAGCAGTTCTTC.

The rearrangement uses TRBV4-3 and TRBJ2-1; TRBD1 agrees at 9 bases. The CDR3 loop spans 17 amino acids. Germline V CDR1 and CDR2: LGHNA, YSLEER. The J segment lost 2 bases and the V segment lost 1 base, leaving 6 bases of the junction unmatched. The CDR3 nucleotides are TGCGCCAGCAGCCAAGGTGCGGGACAGGGTCCCTACAATGAGCAGTTCTTC. Protein: CASSQGAGQGPYNEQFF.

This rearrangement joins TRBV9 to TRBJ1-5; D may be TRBD1 (5 bases). Germline V gene lookup returns CDR1 SGDLS and CDR2 YYNGEE. This CDR3 has 17 amino acids. V lost 5 bases and J lost 2, with 20 bases in between. Here the CDR3 DNA reads TGTGCCAGCAGTACCCTAAAAGGGGTGGCAGGCAATCAGCCCCAGCATTTT. Encoded protein: CASSTLKGVAGNQPQHF.

The chain joins TRBV7-8 to TRBJ1-3; 7 nucleotides match TRBD1. V lost 5 bases to trimming and J lost 4 bases; unmatched junction nucleotides: 11. The length of the CDR3 is 16 residues. CDR1 and CDR2 (germline): SGHVS, FQNEAQ. The chain's CDR3 is CASSQNYRGRGNTIYF. The CDR3 DNA reads as TGTGCCAGCAGCCAAAACTACAGGGGAAGAGGAAACACCATATATTTT.

The chain recombines TRBV6-1 with TRBJ2-1; TRBD2 might be the D (6 bases). Looked up from germline, CDR1 is MNHNS and CDR2 is SASEGT. This CDR3 has 15 residues. Between the trimmed V and J ends, which lost 6 bases and 4 bases, there was a span of 16 bases. CDR3 coding DNA: TGTGCCAGCAGCTCCACGGGACTCAAATACAATGAGCAGTTCTTC. Its protein is CASSSTGLKYNEQFF.

Note on this clone: At the DNA level, this CDR3 is encoded by other sequences in the same sample as well. In DNA form, the CDR3 reads TGCGCCAGCAGCTTGGACTCCGTATCCTACAATGAGCAGTTCTTC. It is translated as CASSLDSVSYNEQFF. V is TRBV5-1 and J is TRBJ2-1; no firm D call. The CDR3 totals 15 residues. The germline V and J ends were trimmed by 0 bases and 1 base, with 8 bases remaining between them. Germline V gene data show CDR1 as SGHRS and CDR2 as YFSETQ.

The genes are TRBV4-1 and TRBJ2-2; D perhaps matches TRBD1 (6 bases). Per the germline V gene, CDR1 is MGHRA and CDR2 is YSYEKL. This CDR3 region has 15 residues. The germline V and J ends were trimmed by 0 bases and 3 bases, with 8 bases remaining between them. Here the CDR3 reads CASSQDRTDTGELFF. The CDR3 DNA sequence: TGCGCCAGCAGCCAAGATAGGACAGACACCGGGGAGCTGTTTTTT.

V and J are TRBV6-5 and TRBJ2-1; the match to TRBD2 covers 8 bases. The germline CDR1 and CDR2 sequences are MNHEY and SVGAGI. The CDR3 contains 13 residues. J lost 9 bases, V lost 7 bases, and 8 bases had no gene match. The CDR3 coding sequence is TGTGCCAGCACCCAAGCGGGGGCGGGTGAGCAGTTCTTC. The encoded protein is CASTQAGAGEQFF.

This clone was seen only once. The genes are TRBV11-2 and TRBJ1-5, with 8 bases aligning to TRBD1. Germline CDR1 reads SGHAT; CDR2 reads FQNNGV. This CDR3 contains 14 residues. After removal of 6 bases from V and 4 bases from J, the junction contained 5 bases not matched to a gene. This CDR3 is CASSQDRANQPQHF. CDR3 DNA sequence: TGTGCCAGCAGTCAGGACAGGGCTAATCAGCCCCAGCATTTT.

J is TRBJ2-4 and V is TRBV30; perhaps TRBD1 as D (5 bases). This CDR3 has 13 amino acids. Trimming shortened V by 1 base and J by 3 bases, and 7 bases separated the two germline ends. In germline, CDR1 is GTSNPN, CDR2 SVGIG (reference sequence). The CDR3 DNA sequence: TGTGCCTGGAGTGGCAGGGTCAAAAACATTCAGTACTTC. The encoded protein is CAWSGRVKNIQYF.

Regarding this clone: The junction shows a germline mismatch at one end, possibly a read error. This sample also contains other DNA sequences that code for the same CDR3. V usage is TRBV30 and J usage is TRBJ2-7, with a tentative D call TRBD2 (6 bases). From germline, CDR1 is GTSNPN and CDR2 SVGIG (reference sequence). This CDR3 has 12 residues. The CDR3 coding sequence is TGCGCCTGGAGTTCGGGGGTTCTCGAGCAGTACTTC. Protein product: CAWSSGVLEQYF.

The CDR3 region is CASSQEGPGGRWSYEQYF. CDR3 coding DNA: TGCGCCAGCAGCCAAGAAGGTCCCGGGGGGCGCTGGTCCTACGAGCAGTACTTC. The V gene is TRBV4-1, the J gene TRBJ2-7; a possible D gene is TRBD2 (7 bases). This CDR3 has 18 residues. V was pared by 0 bases and J by 1 base, with 19 bases between. The germline V gene encodes CDR1 MGHRA and CDR2 YSYEKL.

The DNA for the CDR3 is TGCAGCGCTGGGGCGAGGGAGGGAGGAAACACCATATATTTT. Translated: CSAGAREGGNTIYF. The chain recombines TRBV29-1 with TRBJ1-3; D is possibly TRBD1 (5 bases). Per the germline V gene, CDR1 is SQVTM and CDR2 is ANQGSEA. Trimming left V 7 bases short and J 4 bases short, with 17 bases between. This CDR3 comprises 14 residues.

J is TRBJ2-7 and V is TRBV5-1; TRBD1 agrees at 9 bases. V shed 4 bases and J 6 bases; nucleotides not matched to a gene: 8. This CDR3 spans 14 amino acids. Germline values: CDR1 SGHRS, CDR2 YFSETQ. CDR3 loop: CASSPGQGQPEQYF. The CDR3 DNA sequence: TGCGCCAGCAGCCCGGGACAGGGTCAACCCGAGCAGTACTTC.